The 31 T cell receptor beta chains listed next were all sequenced from one sample in a study of T-cell reconstitution after alpha-beta-depleted transplantation in children. During its preparation, the TCRbeta library received unique molecular identifiers. TCRdb itself ran the PCR reads through MiXCR, one entry per CDR3 protein. The table lists 530,000 or so distinct CDR3 sequences, around 27% of them singletons. This specimen consisted of PBMCs, obtained before TCRalphabeta/CD19-depleted stem cell transplant. Receptor source: a boy in the first two years of life with Wiskott-Aldrich syndrome, due to receive a stem cell transplant.

This clonotype was seen more than once but under ten times. V usage is TRBV2 and J usage is TRBJ2-1; TRBD2 agrees at 16 bases. CDR1 is SNHLY and CDR2 is FYNNEI in the germline V gene. The CDR3 extends over 13 amino acids. The V and J ends lost 9 bases and 7 bases, in that order; junction bases with no gene match: 0. This CDR3 reads CARGLAGGNEQFF. The CDR3 bases are TGTGCCAGGGGACTAGCGGGAGGGAATGAGCAGTTCTTC.

This clonotype was detected only once. J is TRBJ1-6 and V is TRBV4-1, with D unresolved. The germline V gene encodes CDR1 MGHRA and CDR2 YSYEKL. The CDR3 totals 17 residues. Trimming cost V 1 base and J 7 bases, with 17 bases left between them. The DNA for the CDR3 is TGCGCCAGCAGCCAAGGCGCGGGCTCCCTAGAGAATTCACCCCTCCACTTT. Its translation is CASSQGAGSLENSPLHF.

The chain employs TRBV6-5 and TRBJ1-6, with D unclear. V was clipped by 2 bases and J by 5 bases, with 7 bases between them. CDR3 length equals 14 residues. CDR1 and CDR2 (germline): MNHEY, SVGAGI. The CDR3 loop is CASSYRADNSPLHF. The CDR3 DNA reads TGTGCCAGCAGTTACAGGGCGGATAATTCACCCCTCCACTTT.

This clonotype was picked up a small number of times. The V call is TRBV10-3, the J call TRBJ2-2; either TRBD1 or TRBD2 may fit D (5 bases each). V lost 6 bases, J lost 0 bases, and 17 bases lay in between. Germline V gene sequence: CDR1 ENHRY, CDR2 SYGVKD. This CDR3 is built from 17 residues. The CDR3 nucleotides are TGTGCCATCAGCGGAGGAAGAACAGGTCCGAACACCGGGGAGCTGTTTTTT. This gives the protein CAISGGRTGPNTGELFF.

The sample holds a few counts of this clonotype. V gene TRBV20-1 combines with J gene TRBJ2-7; the match to TRBD2 covers 10 bases. Germline values: CDR1 DFQATT, CDR2 SNEGSKA (reference sequence). The trim removed 3 bases at V and 7 bases at J, leaving 9 bases unmatched. The CDR3 is made up of 14 amino acids. The CDR3 nucleotides are TGCAGTGCTAGTGTGGTCGCTAGCGGGAGTGAGCAGTACTTC. Residues: CSASVVASGSEQYF.

The rearrangement joins TRBV4-1 to TRBJ2-3, with 10 bases aligning to TRBD2. V lost 3 bases, J lost 2 bases, and 8 bases stayed unmatched. Germline V gene sequence: CDR1 MGHRA, CDR2 YSYEKL. The CDR3 totals 17 residues. CDR3: CASSHRTSGELTDTQYF. CDR3 bases: TGCGCCAGCAGCCACAGGACTAGCGGAGAGCTCACAGATACGCAGTATTTT.

There are a few counts of this clonotype. The CDR3 sequence is CASSLGTVPPEQYF. In DNA form, the CDR3 reads TGTGCCAGCAGTTTAGGGACAGTTCCTCCCGAGCAGTACTTC. The rearrangement uses TRBV12-3 or TRBV12-4 and TRBJ2-7; tentatively, D is TRBD1 (6 bases). The V gene lost 1 base and the J gene lost 6 bases, with 13 bases spanning the gap. This CDR3 contains 14 residues.

This chain connects TRBV5-1 to TRBJ2-2; TRBD2 matches 7 bases. In germline, CDR1 is SGHRS, CDR2 YFSETQ. The V gene end was trimmed by 2 bases and the J gene end by 0 bases; junction bases not matched to a gene: 4. The CDR3 runs 16 residues. CDR3: CASSFPLASNTGELFF. The CDR3 DNA reads as TGCGCCAGCAGCTTCCCACTAGCGTCGAACACCGGGGAGCTGTTTTTT.

J is TRBJ2-2 and V is TRBV28, with TRBD1 matching over 10 bases. The CDR3 runs 18 residues. The V gene's germline CDR1 is MDHEN and CDR2 SYDVKM. Trimming cost V 2 bases and J 1 base; bases outside gene matches: 7. CDR3 coding DNA: TGTGCCAGCAGTTTAAGGACAGGGGGGTTTTGGAACACCGGGGAGCTGTTTTTT. Translated: CASSLRTGGFWNTGELFF.

This chain links TRBV24-1 with TRBJ2-1; 11 positions match TRBD2. V lost 0 bases, J lost 5 bases, and 5 bases stayed unmatched. The CDR3 has 17 amino acids. CDR1 and CDR2 (germline): KGHDR, SFDVKD. The CDR3 is CATSDLKPSGRNNEQFF. CDR3 sequence (DNA): TGTGCCACCAGTGATTTGAAACCTAGCGGGAGGAACAATGAGCAGTTCTTC.

This clonotype was observed a handful of times. The chain employs TRBV20-1 and TRBJ2-1; 10 bases match TRBD2. The length of the CDR3 is 22 residues. In germline, CDR1 is DFQATT, CDR2 SNEGSKA (reference sequence). The junction had 25 bases not matched to a gene; V was cut back by 0 bases and J by 5 bases. The CDR3 loop is CSARDRTPEISSGRWIHNEQFF. CDR3 sequence (DNA): TGCAGTGCTAGAGATCGGACCCCCGAGATAAGTAGCGGGAGGTGGATCCACAATGAGCAGTTCTTC.

This clonotype has more than one count but fewer than ten. This chain connects TRBV20-1 to TRBJ2-1, with 12 bases identical to TRBD2. CDR3 length equals 15 residues. J lost 7 bases, V lost 6 bases, and 10 bases had no gene match. Germline-derived CDR1 and CDR2 are DFQATT and SNEGSKA (reference sequence). CDR3 in DNA: TGCAGTGCGAGTCTAGCGGGAGGGCATTTTAATGAGCAGTTCTTC. The encoded protein is CSASLAGGHFNEQFF.

The chain is built from TRBV5-1 and TRBJ1-2, with no clear D. Trimming left V 1 base short and J 5 bases short, with 9 bases between. Germline-derived CDR1 and CDR2 are SGHRS and YFSETQ. CDR3 length equals 13 residues. The CDR3 here is CASSLSQPYGYTF. The CDR3 bases are TGCGCCAGCAGCTTGAGCCAGCCTTATGGCTACACCTTC.

This clonotype was counted between two and nine times. This chain uses TRBV20-1 with TRBJ2-1, with TRBD2 matching 7 bases. The CDR3 spans 12 residues. V shed 1 base, J shed 8 bases, and the junction held 2 bases outside the gene matches. Germline CDR1 reads DFQATT; CDR2 reads SNEGSKA (reference sequence). CDR3 nucleotide sequence: TGCAGTGCTAGAGCGGGAGGCGATGAGCAGTTCTTC. Residues: CSARAGGDEQFF.

This clonotype showed up just a few times. This sequence joins TRBV5-1 and TRBJ2-1; 7 bases line up with TRBD2. V was clipped by 2 bases and J by 7 bases; unmatched bases: 3. CDR1 and CDR2 (germline): SGHRS, YFSETQ. This CDR3 spans 13 amino acids. The CDR3 DNA reads TGCGCCAGCAGCTTCGCTAGCGGAAATGAGCAGTTCTTC. Translating it yields CASSFASGNEQFF. Full variable domain (remainder filled in from reference TRBV5-1 and TRBJ2-1): KAGVTQTPRYLIKTRGQQVTLSCSPISGHRSVSWYQQTPGQGLQFLFEYFSETQRNKGNFPGRFSGRQFSNSRSEMNVSTLELGDSALYLCASSFASGNEQFFGPGTRLTVL.

The chain has TRBV5-1 and TRBJ2-3; D remains ambiguous. Germline values: CDR1 SGHRS, CDR2 YFSETQ. Trimming shortened V by 3 bases and J by 4 bases, and 12 bases separated the two germline ends. This CDR3 region has 14 residues. As DNA, the CDR3 is TGCGCCAGCAGCTCAAATGGGGTGGCAGATACGCAGTATTTT. It codes for CASSSNGVADTQYF.

This clonotype was recorded a few times. The rearrangement uses TRBV20-1 and TRBJ2-7, with 9 bases fitting TRBD2. Looked up from germline, CDR1 is DFQATT and CDR2 is SNEGSKA (reference sequence). The CDR3 spans 16 residues. Losses at the gene ends were 3 bases for V and 4 bases for J; bases not matched to a gene: 13. The CDR3 protein is CSASSGASGILYEQYF. CDR3 sequence (DNA): TGCAGTGCTAGCAGCGGGGCTAGCGGGATACTATACGAGCAGTACTTC.

V is TRBV5-5 and J is TRBJ2-5; unclear D gene. This CDR3 contains 16 residues. The germline V and J ends were trimmed by 1 base and 0 bases, with 13 bases remaining between them. CDR1 and CDR2 from the germline V gene are SGHKS and YYEKEE (reference sequence). The chain's CDR3 is CASSLFPGSYQETQYF. In DNA form, the CDR3 reads TGTGCCAGCAGCTTGTTTCCAGGCTCATACCAAGAGACCCAGTACTTC. Supplemented by reference TRBV5-5 and TRBJ2-5, the full variable domain reads DAGVTQSPTHLIKTRGQQVTLRCSPISGHKSVSWYQQVLGQGPQFIFQYYEKEERGRGNFPDRFSARQFPNYSSELNVNALLLGDSALYLCASSLFPGSYQETQYFGPGTRLLVL.

V usage is TRBV5-6 and J usage is TRBJ2-5; 9 bases are shared with TRBD2. From germline, CDR1 is SGHDT and CDR2 YYEEEE. This CDR3 region has 15 residues. J was trimmed by 5 bases and V by 1 base; bases with no gene match: 6. The CDR3 protein is CASSLRTSVRETQYF. The DNA for the CDR3 is TGTGCCAGCAGCTTGCGGACTAGCGTAAGGGAGACCCAGTACTTC.

This sequence joins TRBV5-1 and TRBJ2-1, with TRBD2 matching over 9 bases. The CDR3 is made up of 15 amino acids. J gave up 7 bases and V 4 bases, and 9 bases lay outside the gene matches. Looked up from germline, CDR1 is SGHRS and CDR2 is YFSETQ. In DNA, the CDR3 is TGCGCCAGCAGCCTTAAAGCGGGAGGTGGGAATGAGCAGTTCTTC. Protein sequence: CASSLKAGGGNEQFF.

The chain links TRBV11-2 to TRBJ2-1; 9 bases map to TRBD2. V shed 3 bases, J shed 2 bases, and the junction held 14 bases outside the gene matches. CDR1 and CDR2 (germline): SGHAT, FQNNGV. This CDR3 spans 19 amino acids. DNA of the CDR3: TGTGCCAGCAGCTTCTTCTACAAAGTGACTAGCGGTGCCTACAATGAGCAGTTCTTC. Its protein is CASSFFYKVTSGAYNEQFF.

This clonotype was counted a few times. The chain carries TRBV5-1 and TRBJ2-3; D is ambiguous. Germline-derived CDR1 and CDR2 are SGHRS and YFSETQ. V was clipped by 4 bases and J by 2 bases, with 11 bases between them. The CDR3 totals 14 residues. The CDR3 spells CASSPDTFTDTQYF. For the CDR3, the DNA is TGCGCCAGCAGCCCCGACACTTTCACAGATACGCAGTATTTT.

This chain joins TRBV4-1 and TRBJ2-3; TRBD1 is a possible D gene (5 bases). CDR1 and CDR2 (germline): MGHRA, YSYEKL. The CDR3 runs to 13 residues. V was pared by 7 bases and J by 4 bases, with 12 bases between. The CDR3 sequence is CASKGVPADTQYF. The CDR3 DNA follows: TGCGCCAGCAAAGGGGTTCCGGCAGATACGCAGTATTTT.

This clonotype came up a few times. J is TRBJ2-7 and V is TRBV7-2, with D possibly TRBD1 on 5 matching bases. There are 13 residues in the CDR3. The V and J ends lost 2 bases and 5 bases respectively, with 10 bases between them. CDR1 is SGHTA and CDR2 is FQGNSA in the germline V gene. CDR3 sequence reads: CASSLLGRNEQYF. The CDR3 region has the DNA TGTGCCAGCAGCTTACTGGGGCGAAACGAGCAGTACTTC.

This clonotype was counted a single time. Germline is not matched at one junction end, which may reflect a read error. This chain connects TRBV4-2 to TRBJ2-5; TRBD2 is a possible D gene (5 bases). CDR1 and CDR2 from the germline V gene are LGHNA and YNFKEQ. There are 16 residues in the CDR3. Written as DNA, the CDR3 is TGTGACAGCAGCCAAGATCCAGTAGCCCAGCGGGAGACCCAGTACTTC. It specifies CDSSQDPVAQRETQYF.

This clonotype has only a few counts. This sequence joins TRBV10-3 and TRBJ2-5, with TRBD1 as a possible D gene (6 bases). V lost 6 bases to trimming and J lost 5 bases, with 19 bases between them. The CDR3 length is 15 residues. Per germline, CDR1 ENHRY and CDR2 SYGVKD. The CDR3 loop is CAIRNRDVSAETQYF. The DNA for the CDR3 is TGTGCCATCAGGAACAGGGACGTCTCGGCGGAGACCCAGTACTTC.

This clonotype was picked up a small number of times. The chain has TRBV20-1 and TRBJ2-5; 9 nucleotides match TRBD2. Germline-derived CDR1 and CDR2 are DFQATT and SNEGSKA (reference sequence). CDR3 size: 14 residues. The ends lost 3 bases at V and 2 bases at J; junction bases unmatched: 4. The CDR3 nucleotides read TGCAGTGCTAGTAGGCGGGAGGGACAAGAGACCCAGTACTTC. Translated: CSASRREGQETQYF.

This clonotype was recorded a few times. The CDR3 here is CASSYVNNYGYTF. CDR3 sequence (DNA): TGTGCCAGCAGTTACGTTAATAACTATGGCTACACCTTC. The chain employs TRBV6-5 and TRBJ1-2, with D unclear. CDR1 is MNHEY and CDR2 is SVGAGI in the germline V gene. The V end lost 2 bases, the J end lost 1 base, and 5 bases lay between the germline ends. The CDR3 is 13 residues long.

The V gene is TRBV7-2, the J gene TRBJ2-5; possibly TRBD1 for D (6 bases). Trimming took 5 bases from V and 10 from J, leaving 26 bases between them. This CDR3 is 16 amino acids long. Germline CDR1 and CDR2: SGHTA and FQGNSA. CDR3 bases: TGTGCCAGCAGCCCCCGGGCCCCAGGGGCTCACCAGGGCCAGTACTTC. Protein: CASSPRAPGAHQGQYF. Looking up the rest from reference TRBV7-2 and TRBJ2-5 gives the full variable domain: GAGVSQSPSNKVTEKGKDVELRCDPISGHTALYWYRQSLGQGLEFLIYFQGNSAPDKSGLPSDRFSAERTGGSVSTLTIQRTQQEDSAVYLCASSPRAPGAHQGQYFGPGTRLLVL.

The chain joins TRBV24-1 to TRBJ1-3; D is unresolved. Germline lookup yields CDR1 KGHDR and CDR2 SFDVKD. Trimming cost V 0 bases and J 6 bases, with 11 bases left between them. There are 15 residues in the CDR3. CDR3 DNA sequence: TGTGCCACCAGTGATTTGAGTCAGGAATCAAACACCATATATTTT. It encodes CATSDLSQESNTIYF.

This clonotype appeared a few times. The rearrangement joins TRBV28 to TRBJ1-4; D unclear. V was pared by 4 bases and J by 8 bases, with 5 bases between. Germline loops: CDR1 MDHEN, CDR2 SYDVKM. There are 11 residues in the CDR3. The CDR3 DNA sequence: TGTGCCAGCAGTTCAAAGGAAAAACTGTTTTTT. This sequence encodes CASSSKEKLFF.